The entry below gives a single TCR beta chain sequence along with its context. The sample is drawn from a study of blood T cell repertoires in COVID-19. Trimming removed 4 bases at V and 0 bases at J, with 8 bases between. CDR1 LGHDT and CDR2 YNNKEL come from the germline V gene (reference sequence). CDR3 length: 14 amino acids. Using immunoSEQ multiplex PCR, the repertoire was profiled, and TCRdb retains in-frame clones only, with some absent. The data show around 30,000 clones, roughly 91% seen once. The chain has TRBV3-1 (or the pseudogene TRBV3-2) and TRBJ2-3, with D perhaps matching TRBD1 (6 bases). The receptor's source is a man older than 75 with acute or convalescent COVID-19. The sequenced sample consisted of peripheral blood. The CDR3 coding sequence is TGTGCCAGCAGCCTGGGACACAGCACAGATACGCAGTATTTT. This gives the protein CASSLGHSTDTQYF.